This entry lists 5 T cell receptor beta chains sequenced from one sample in a study of T cells in Graves' hyperthyroidism and ophthalmopathy. It was RNA transcripts that yielded the amplified TCR beta CDR3 regions. TCR CDR3 underwent first-round RT-PCR with the HTBI primer set. TCRdb itself ran the multiplex PCR reads through MiXCR, one entry per CDR3 protein. The profile covers roughly 200,000 distinct CDR3 sequences, with about 16% appearing a single time and around 47% taken by the ten largest. The sequenced material came from blood. These receptors were obtained from a man aged 35 to 55 with Graves' hyperthyroidism.

This clonotype was picked up a small number of times. The rearrangement links TRBV7-6 to TRBJ2-5, with no clear D. Trimming stripped 5 bases from V and 5 bases from J, with 9 bases between. Germline V gene data show CDR1 as SGHVS and CDR2 as FNYEAQ. This CDR3 has 12 residues. As DNA, the CDR3 is TGTGCCAGCAGCCCTATAGGGGAGACCCAGTACTTC. The encoded protein is CASSPIGETQYF. The full variable domain, in which reference TRBV7-6 and TRBJ2-5 provide the parts outside the CDR3, is GAGVSQSPRYKVTKRGQDVALRCDPISGHVSLYWYRQALGQGPEFLTYFNYEAQQDKSGLPNDRFSAERPEGSISTLTIQRTEQRDSAMYRCASSPIGETQYFGPGTRLLVL.

There are a few counts of this clonotype. The chain is built from TRBV9 and TRBJ2-7, with D perhaps TRBD2 (7 bases). This CDR3 comprises 13 residues. Germline CDR1 is SGDLS and CDR2 is YYNGEE. The V gene lost 6 bases and the J gene lost 6 bases, with 16 bases spanning the gap. The CDR3 DNA reads as TGTGCCAGCACCTCGGCGGGGGCTGGCGAGCAGTACTTC. This gives the protein CASTSAGAGEQYF. The complete variable domain, with remaining parts taken from reference TRBV9 and TRBJ2-7, reads DSGVTQTPKHLITATGQRVTLRCSPRSGDLSVYWYQQSLDQGLQFLIQYYNGEERAKGNILERFSAQQFPDLHSELNLSSLELGDSALYFCASTSAGAGEQYFGPGTRLTVT.

This clonotype was recorded at least ten times. The genes are TRBV7-9 and TRBJ2-7, with TRBD1 matching over 10 bases. With V trimmed by 1 base and J by 4 bases, 4 bases remained unmatched. This CDR3 comprises 15 residues. Germline V lookup: CDR1 SEHNR, CDR2 FQNEAQ (reference sequence). The CDR3 region is CASSLEDRGYYEQYF. CDR3 DNA: TGTGCCAGCAGCTTAGAGGACAGGGGGTATTACGAGCAGTACTTC.

This clonotype has ten or more counts. The chain carries TRBV2 and TRBJ1-2, with D perhaps TRBD1 (5 bases). CDR1 is SNHLY, CDR2 FYNNEI, per germline. The CDR3 sequence is 14 residues long. Deletions cut 7 bases from V and 4 bases from J, with 16 bases between. DNA for the CDR3: TGTGCCAGCAAGAGCGGGGAGGGGAGCTATGGCTACACCTTC. This sequence encodes CASKSGEGSYGYTF. The variable domain in full, with the rest retrieved from reference TRBV2 and TRBJ1-2, is EPEVTQTPSHQVTQMGQEVILRCVPISNHLYFYWYRQILGQKVEFLVSFYNNEISEKSEIFDDQFSVERPDGSNFTLKIRSTKLEDSAMYFCASKSGEGSYGYTFGSGTRLTVV.

This clonotype was seen at least ten times. This CDR3 reads CAWSVRGPLNYGYTF. The CDR3 DNA sequence: TGTGCCTGGAGTGTACGAGGACCTCTTAACTATGGCTACACCTTC. The chain uses TRBV30 and TRBJ1-2; the D is unclear. Germline V CDR1 and CDR2: GTSNPN, SVGIG (reference sequence). The CDR3 is 15 amino acids. V gave up 0 bases and J gave up 1 base, with 12 bases separating them.